Below, 19 T cell receptor beta chains from the same sample are listed, as sequenced in a study of naive and memory T cell subsets (dated by TCRdb to about 2017). Antigens for these TCRs are unknown. Libraries were made using UMI-ligation and nested PCR. TCRdb shows the sequencer as Illumina MiSeq. To cover both TRBC1 and TRBC2, the beta constant-region primer consisted of an equimolar mix of two oligonucleotides. The ligated cDNA went through four rounds of PCR with nested alpha and beta constant-region primers together with the SP2 primer. TCRdb reprocessed the public reads (quality trimming at Q25 with fastp, clone calling with MiXCR) and kept in-frame beta chains. For every CDR3 protein sequence, its rows merge into one entry that carries the most common genes and DNA. Present in this sample are more than 95,000 distinct CDR3 sequences, more than 12% of which were seen just once. The ten largest clonotypes hold 2.5% to 3.5% of the sample.

The full study reports these points: A few larger clonotypes were found in naive repertoires, especially CD8, and these larger clonotypes were possibly memory cells re-expressing CD45RA.

Sequencing was performed on naive CD8+ T cells from blood. Explained via the paper, the cell subset or site label denotes: naive T cells, CD45RA high CD27+. The receptors here all came from a human donor in good health.

This clonotype has just a few counts. This rearrangement joins TRBV24-1 to TRBJ2-3; TRBD2 might be the D (5 bases). The ends were cut back, 8 bases at V and 5 bases at J, with 13 bases in the middle. The CDR3 extends over 13 amino acids. Germline assignment: CDR1 KGHDR and CDR2 SFDVKD. CDR3 bases: TGTGCCACCACTAGCCGGGTAGGAGATACGCAGTATTTT. This sequence encodes CATTSRVGDTQYF.

There are a few counts of this clonotype. This sequence joins TRBV24-1 and TRBJ2-5, with 9 bases matching TRBD2. The V segment lost 2 bases and the J segment 5 bases; nucleotides outside the gene matches: 8. Germline assignment: CDR1 KGHDR and CDR2 SFDVKD. The CDR3 has 16 residues. For the CDR3, the DNA is TGTGCCACCAGTGATTCCGCGGGGGGGCGGAGGGAGACCCAGTACTTC. Amino acids: CATSDSAGGRRETQYF.

This clonotype appeared a few times. The genes are TRBV27 and TRBJ2-3, with TRBD2 matching over 11 bases. The J segment lost 4 bases and the V segment lost 2 bases, leaving 2 bases of the junction unmatched. From germline, CDR1 is MNHEY and CDR2 SMNVEV (reference sequence). This CDR3 is built from 15 residues. The CDR3: CASSLASGGSDTQYF. CDR3 coding DNA: TGTGCCAGCAGTTTAGCTAGCGGGGGGTCAGATACGCAGTATTTT.

The chain is built from TRBV7-8 and TRBJ2-5; weak D call: TRBD2 (6 bases). The CDR3 sequence is 12 residues long. V lost 5 bases, J lost 6 bases, and 10 bases lay in between. CDR1 is SGHVS, CDR2 FQNEAQ, per germline. CDR3 in DNA: TGTGCCAGCAGCACGGGGGAACAGACCCAGTACTTC. Translated: CASSTGEQTQYF.

This clonotype was seen more than once but under ten times. This sequence joins TRBV20-1 and TRBJ2-3; the match to TRBD2 covers 7 bases. The length of the CDR3 is 17 residues. The junction had 12 bases not matched to a gene; V was cut back by 3 bases and J by 0 bases. Germline V CDR1 and CDR2: DFQATT, SNEGSKA (reference sequence). The CDR3 DNA follows: TGCAGTGCTAGGGGGAGCGGGACCGAGATTAGCACAGATACGCAGTATTTT. This sequence encodes CSARGSGTEISTDTQYF.

The chain recombines TRBV12-3 or TRBV12-4 with TRBJ2-7; D may be TRBD2 (6 bases). CDR3 size: 13 residues. V lost 4 bases and J 1 base, leaving 8 bases between the germline ends. Here the CDR3 DNA reads TGTGCCAGCAGTTACGCGGGATCCTACGAGCAGTACTTC. It specifies CASSYAGSYEQYF.

This clonotype has ten or more counts. J is TRBJ2-1 and V is TRBV10-3; the D is unclear. V was pared by 3 bases and J by 10 bases, with 16 bases between. The CDR3 is made up of 14 amino acids. Germline-derived CDR1 and CDR2 are ENHRY and SYGVKD. The CDR3 DNA reads as TGTGCCATCAGTGAAACGGGTCCGAGAGAGGAGCAGTTCTTC. Its protein is CAISETGPREEQFF.

This clonotype came up a few times. This chain links TRBV7-9 with TRBJ1-2, with D unresolved. With 4 bases removed from V and 2 bases from J, the gap between germline ends came to 8 bases. Germline V gene data show CDR1 as SEHNR and CDR2 as FQNEAQ (reference sequence). CDR3 length: 13 amino acids. The CDR3 bases are TGTGCCAGCAGCTCGGTCCGGAACTATGGCTACACCTTC. Protein sequence: CASSSVRNYGYTF.

The table lists this clonotype with a count of one. The chain links TRBV12-3 or TRBV12-4 to TRBJ2-3; no clear D gene. Trimming pared 1 base from V and 7 bases from J, leaving 12 bases between. The CDR3 length is 14 residues. The DNA for the CDR3 is TGTGCCAGCAGTTTAGTCGGCCTTACGAATACGCAGTATTTT. Translation gives CASSLVGLTNTQYF.

This clonotype was observed a handful of times. The rearrangement links TRBV9 to TRBJ2-7, with a tentative D call TRBD1 (6 bases). From germline, CDR1 is SGDLS and CDR2 YYNGEE. The ends were cut back, 0 bases at V and 4 bases at J, with 14 bases in the middle. The CDR3 sequence is 15 residues long. CDR3 amino acids: CASSVEGGWGYEQYF. The CDR3 DNA sequence: TGTGCCAGCAGCGTAGAAGGGGGATGGGGATACGAGCAGTACTTC.

This clonotype was detected only a few times. The chain recombines TRBV5-1 with TRBJ2-1; D is perhaps TRBD2 (6 bases). Germline V gene sequence: CDR1 SGHRS, CDR2 YFSETQ. The germline V and J ends were trimmed by 6 bases and 6 bases, with 19 bases remaining between them. The CDR3 consists of 15 residues. DNA of the CDR3: TGCGCCAGCATTTTTGGCCCCGGGAGAAGCAATGAGCAGTTCTTC. It yields the protein CASIFGPGRSNEQFF.

The chain recombines TRBV21-1 with TRBJ2-3; TRBD2 reflects the table's D call only, with no check against the DNA. TRBV21-1 is a documented pseudogene. CDR3 length equals 16 residues. The CDR3 region is CASSAGTSGVLDTQYF. The CDR3 bases are TGTGCCAGCAGCGCAGGGACTAGCGGGGTCTTAGATACGCAGTATTTT.

This sequence joins TRBV3-1 and TRBJ1-1; possible D gene TRBD1, 5 bases. Deletions cut 4 bases from V and 2 bases from J, with 14 bases between. This CDR3 spans 15 amino acids. Germline CDR1 is LGHDT and CDR2 is YNNKEL (reference sequence). For the CDR3, the DNA is TGTGCCAGCAGCCCCGGCCCGGGGACCAACACTGAAGCTTTCTTT. Translating gives CASSPGPGTNTEAFF.

The V call is TRBV9, the J call TRBJ2-7; D is unclear. The CDR3 has 13 amino acids. The germline V gene encodes CDR1 SGDLS and CDR2 YYNGEE. V was shortened by 4 bases and J by 5 bases, with 13 bases between the two germline ends. The DNA of the CDR3 is TGTGCCAGCAGCCCAGGTCGGGCGGACGAGCAGTACTTC. Its translation is CASSPGRADEQYF.

This clonotype was recorded at least ten times. The chain recombines TRBV7-9 with TRBJ2-7; D is uncertain. This CDR3 is built from 13 residues. Per the germline V gene, CDR1 is SEHNR and CDR2 is FQNEAQ (reference sequence). The V and J ends lost 5 bases and 0 bases respectively, with 8 bases between them. As DNA, the CDR3 is TGTGCCAGCAGCAGCTCTAGCTCCTACGAGCAGTACTTC. The encoded protein is CASSSSSSYEQYF.

This clonotype was counted at least ten times. The chain joins TRBV11-1 to TRBJ2-1, with D perhaps TRBD1 (7 bases). Germline V lookup: CDR1 SGHAT, CDR2 FQDESV (reference sequence). This CDR3 is built from 13 residues. V shed 1 base and J shed 14 bases, with 15 bases lying between them. In DNA form, the CDR3 reads TGTGCCAGCAGCTTAGAGACAGGGACTGTAAAGTTCTTC. As protein: CASSLETGTVKFF.

The rearrangement uses TRBV20-1 and TRBJ2-3; 7 bases are shared with TRBD1. CDR1 and CDR2 from the germline V gene are DFQATT and SNEGSKA (reference sequence). The CDR3 runs 12 residues. CDR3 in amino acids: CRHRGYTDTQYF. The CDR3 nucleotides read TGCAGACACAGGGGATACACAGATACGCAGTATTTT.

This clonotype has a count of ten or more. The rearrangement joins TRBV6-1 to TRBJ1-1, with 7 bases identical to TRBD1. The CDR3 runs 14 residues. V dropped 7 bases and J dropped 3; count of bases not matched to a gene: 8. Germline assignment: CDR1 MNHNS and CDR2 SASEGT. CDR3 region: CASNARDSYTEAFF. Written as DNA, the CDR3 is TGTGCCAGCAACGCACGGGACAGTTACACTGAAGCTTTCTTT.

The chain couples TRBV12-3 or TRBV12-4 to TRBJ1-1; 9 nucleotides match TRBD1. The CDR3 totals 15 residues. The trim removed 3 bases at V and 5 bases at J, leaving 7 bases unmatched. As DNA, the CDR3 is TGTGCCAGCAGTTTGATCGGGACAGGGTCGACTGAAGCTTTCTTT. Amino acid sequence: CASSLIGTGSTEAFF.